This entry describes one TCR beta chain. What it recognizes is unknown. The sample is drawn from a study of monozygotic twins with inflammatory bowel disease. Regarding the study as a whole: No single strong signal or clonotype associated with IBD was supported. Immunosuppressive treatments were not uniform, and this may have added variability to patient repertoires.

The length of the CDR3 is 16 residues. Reprocessing the 5' RACE reads, TCRdb reports a single entry for every CDR3 protein and omits DNA. Its listing shows around 370,000 distinct CDR3 sequences. The receptor's source is a human donor with ulcerative colitis or Crohn's disease, or a healthy co-twin of an affected twin (not recorded which). This chain links TRBV12-3 or TRBV12-4 with TRBJ2-1; TCRdb's D call of TRBD1 is untestable without DNA. Sequencing was performed on blood. The CDR3 sequence is CASSFPRGGGYNEQFF.